This T cell receptor (beta chain) was identified during a study of shared clonotypes between healthy human individuals. Per germline, CDR1 MDHEN and CDR2 SYDVKM. The CDR3 runs 15 residues. With V trimmed by 2 bases and J by 4 bases, 5 bases remained unmatched. At the deep level, the assay was run. Method: immunoSEQ multiplex PCR; TCRdb's copy keeps in-frame clones and lacks some. The sample holds roughly 500,000 clones, 60% to 80% seen once. This sequence joins TRBV28 and TRBJ1-2, with 9 bases lining up with TRBD1. The receptor comes from a woman aged 40 to 50 in good health. Some clones in this sample may be carry-over from other donors' samples. The material sequenced was PBMCs. This CDR3 reads CASSLPGQGPYGYTF. The DNA of the CDR3 is TGTGCCAGCAGTTTACCGGGACAGGGTCCCTATGGCTACACCTTC.